Listed here are 10 T cell receptor beta chains from one sample, sequenced in a study of T-cell reconstitution after alpha-beta-depleted transplantation in children. Unique molecular identifiers were incorporated during preparation of the TCRbeta library. Via MiXCR, TCRdb re-called the PCR reads, giving one row per CDR3 protein. In the table there are about 980,000 distinct CDR3 sequences, roughly 29% of which are singletons. The sequencing here drew on PBMCs, mostly from graft donor cells, taken 360 days after TCRalphabeta/CD19-depleted stem cell transplant. The receptor source for this set is a boy less than two years old who had a stem cell transplant for SCID, so the T cells may come from the graft donor.

This chain joins TRBV5-4 and TRBJ2-1; 8 bases are a match to TRBD2. The V gene's germline CDR1 is SGHNT and CDR2 YYREEE (reference sequence). The V segment lost 2 bases and the J segment 0 bases; nucleotides outside the gene matches: 13. The CDR3 is 19 residues long. CDR3 in amino acids: CASSLGGGPLRGSYNEQFF. DNA of the CDR3: TGTGCCAGCAGCTTAGGCGGGGGGCCTCTAAGGGGCTCCTACAATGAGCAGTTCTTC.

The genes are TRBV14 and TRBJ2-7; 9 bases fit TRBD1. CDR1 is SGHDN, CDR2 FVKESK, per germline. The trim removed 4 bases at V and 4 bases at J, leaving 14 bases unmatched. The CDR3 is made up of 17 amino acids. The CDR3 reads CASSPTKLPGQGYEQYF. As DNA, the CDR3 is TGTGCCAGCAGCCCGACTAAGCTTCCGGGACAGGGATACGAGCAGTACTTC.

This clonotype appeared a few times. This chain joins TRBV5-1 and TRBJ1-1, with 8 bases lining up with TRBD1. Germline assignment: CDR1 SGHRS and CDR2 YFSETQ. After removal of 4 bases from V and 5 bases from J, the junction contained 13 bases not matched to a gene. This CDR3 is 16 amino acids long. DNA of the CDR3: TGCGCCAGCAGCCTGGATCCAACAGGGGGAAAGACTGAAGCTTTCTTT. This sequence encodes CASSLDPTGGKTEAFF.

This rearrangement joins TRBV15 to TRBJ2-4; 14 nucleotides line up with TRBD2. CDR1 LNHNV and CDR2 YYDKDF come from the germline V gene (reference sequence). V lost 1 base to trimming and J lost 8 bases; unmatched junction nucleotides: 7. The CDR3 runs to 17 residues. DNA of the CDR3: TGTGCCACCAGCAGAGGGTCGGGACTAGCGGGGGCGGACATTCAGTACTTC. Translation gives CATSRGSGLAGADIQYF.

The CDR3 region is CASSSVAGYNSPLHF. CDR3 coding DNA: TGTGCCAGCAGTTCAGTGGCAGGCTATAATTCACCCCTCCACTTT. The chain carries TRBV12-3 or TRBV12-4 and TRBJ1-6; no reliable D call. The CDR3 has 15 amino acids. The V gene lost 4 bases and the J gene lost 3 bases, with 10 bases spanning the gap.

V gene TRBV5-8 combines with J gene TRBJ2-3, with 9 bases that match TRBD2. CDR3 length: 17 residues. The V segment lost 0 bases and the J segment 2 bases; nucleotides outside the gene matches: 7. The germline V gene encodes CDR1 SGHTS and CDR2 YDEGEE. CDR3 residues: CASSLASPSGVTDTQYF. In DNA form, the CDR3 reads TGTGCCAGCAGCTTGGCCTCTCCTAGCGGGGTCACAGATACGCAGTATTTT.

This clonotype came up once. The V gene is TRBV7-2, the J gene TRBJ2-5; 9 bases are a match to TRBD1. The length of the CDR3 is 15 residues. V trimming: 6 bases; J trimming: 1 base; junction bases outside the gene matches: 6. Germline V gene sequence: CDR1 SGHTA, CDR2 FQGNSA. In DNA, the CDR3 is TGTGCCAGCAGAGAGGACAGGGGAATCCAAGAGACCCAGTACTTC. As protein: CASREDRGIQETQYF. Variable domain in full (rest from reference TRBV7-2 and TRBJ2-5): GAGVSQSPSNKVTEKGKDVELRCDPISGHTALYWYRQSLGQGLEFLIYFQGNSAPDKSGLPSDRFSAERTGGSVSTLTIQRTQQEDSAVYLCASREDRGIQETQYFGPGTRLLVL.

A word on this clonotype: Because the CDR3's place on the DNA is in doubt, the DNA is left out and the CDR3 is given as listed by TCRdb. This chain connects TRBV27 to TRBJ1-2. Germline V gene data show CDR1 as MNHEY and CDR2 as SMNVEV (reference sequence). A total of 13 residues make up the CDR3, ends included. The CDR3: CASSPTYGYTFGF.

This clonotype was counted a few times. The chain couples TRBV12-3 or TRBV12-4 to TRBJ2-3; D gene unclear. V was pared by 5 bases and J by 1 base, with 13 bases between. The CDR3 extends over 15 amino acids. The CDR3 DNA sequence: TGTGCCAGCAGTCCCGCCCAAGGCGGCACAGATACGCAGTATTTT. This sequence encodes CASSPAQGGTDTQYF.

Only a few counts were recorded for this clonotype. Written as DNA, the CDR3 is TGCAGTGTCCAGCGGCTAACCACAGATACGCAGTATTTT. Translated: CSVQRLTTDTQYF. The chain couples TRBV20-1 to TRBJ2-3, with D maybe TRBD2 (5 bases). V shed 7 bases and J shed 2 bases, with 13 bases lying between them. The CDR3 consists of 13 residues. Germline-derived CDR1 and CDR2 are DFQATT and SNEGSKA (reference sequence).